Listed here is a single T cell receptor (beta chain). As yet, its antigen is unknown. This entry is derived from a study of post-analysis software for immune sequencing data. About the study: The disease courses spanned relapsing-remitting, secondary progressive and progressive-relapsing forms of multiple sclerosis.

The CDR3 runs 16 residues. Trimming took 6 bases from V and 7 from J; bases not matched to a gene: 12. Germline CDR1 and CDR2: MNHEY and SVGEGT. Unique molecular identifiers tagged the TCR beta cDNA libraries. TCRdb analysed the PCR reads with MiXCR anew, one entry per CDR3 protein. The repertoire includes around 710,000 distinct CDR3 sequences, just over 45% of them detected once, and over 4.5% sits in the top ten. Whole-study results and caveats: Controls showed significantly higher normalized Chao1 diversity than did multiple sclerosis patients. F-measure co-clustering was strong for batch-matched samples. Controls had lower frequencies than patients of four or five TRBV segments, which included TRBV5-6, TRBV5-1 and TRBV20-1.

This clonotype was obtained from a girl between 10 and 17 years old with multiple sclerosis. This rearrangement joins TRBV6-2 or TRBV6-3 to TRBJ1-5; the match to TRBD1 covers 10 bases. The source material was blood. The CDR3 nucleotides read TGTGCCAGCAGACATCCTCACCGGGACAGGGGACAGCCCCAGCATTTT. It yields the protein CASRHPHRDRGQPQHF.